This passage covers 21 T cell receptor beta chains from one sample sequenced in a study of spatial heterogeneity in lung cancer. TCRdb called the 5' RACE reads again in MiXCR, with one record for every CDR3 protein. The sample yields about 500 distinct CDR3 sequences, approximately 10% seen once. The time point denotes: sample taken at primary tumor resection. For these TCRs, the target antigens are not known. Regarding the study as a whole: Tracking of tumor mutation counts was seen in expanded intratumoral alpha and beta TCR counts.

The specimen comprised lung tumor tissue, sampled at surgery. These receptors were obtained from a female donor with early-stage non-small cell lung cancer.

This clonotype is judged large. The CDR3 DNA sequence: TGTGCCAGCAGCGTAGATTGGGGCGCGGAGACCCAGTACTTC. This translates into CASSVDWGAETQYF. This rearrangement joins TRBV9 to TRBJ2-5; D might be TRBD1 (5 bases). The V end was cut by 0 bases, the J end by 5 bases, with 11 bases between. The CDR3 runs 14 residues. Germline V CDR1 and CDR2: SGDLS, YYNGEE.

The chain has TRBV27 and TRBJ2-1; the D is unclear. This CDR3 has 15 amino acids. Germline CDR1 reads MNHEY; CDR2 reads SMNVEV (reference sequence). V lost 2 bases, J lost 8 bases, and 16 bases lay in between. CDR3 coding DNA: TGTGCCAGCAGTTTACTCCCTAGGCCCGTCCATGAGCAGTTCTTC. Its protein product is CASSLLPRPVHEQFF.

The chain recombines TRBV20-1 with TRBJ1-4; no reliable D call. CDR1 is DFQATT, CDR2 SNEGSKA, per germline (reference sequence). The CDR3 length is 14 residues. The V and J ends lost 6 bases and 0 bases respectively, with 11 bases between them. Written as DNA, the CDR3 is TGCAGTGCCCAGAACCCTGCAACTAATGAAAAACTGTTTTTT. Protein: CSAQNPATNEKLFF.

This clonotype is judged large (0.1 to 1%). The rearrangement joins TRBV11-2 to TRBJ2-3, with a tentative D call TRBD2 (5 bases). Germline CDR1 reads SGHAT; CDR2 reads FQNNGV. The ends were cut back, 1 base at V and 6 bases at J, with 8 bases in the middle. This CDR3 is 13 amino acids long. The CDR3 reads CASSLGTSDTQYF. The CDR3 DNA reads as TGTGCCAGCAGCTTAGGGACTTCTGATACGCAGTATTTT.

Concerning this clonotype: A read error may be the cause here, since a much bigger clone is one base away. The J gene is TRBJ2-1, the V gene TRBV6-1; TRBD2 matches 7 bases. This CDR3 is 15 amino acids long. The germline CDR1 and CDR2 sequences are MNHNS and SASEGT. The ends lost 4 bases at V and 5 bases at J; junction bases unmatched: 8. The CDR3 region has the DNA TGTGCCAGCAGTGGAGGACTAGGTTCTAACAATGAGCAGTTCTTC. It codes for CASSGGLGSNNEQFF.

In its sample, this clonotype is large (0.1 to 1%). The chain joins TRBV5-1 to TRBJ2-7; TRBD2 aligns across 7 bases. J lost 0 bases, V lost 0 bases, and 0 bases had no gene match. The CDR3 has 14 residues. The V gene's germline CDR1 is SGHRS and CDR2 YFSETQ. CDR3 residues: CASSLGDYSYEQYF. Here the CDR3 DNA reads TGCGCCAGCAGCTTGGGGGACTACTCCTACGAGCAGTACTTC. Complete variable domain (other parts from reference TRBV5-1 and TRBJ2-7): KAGVTQTPRYLIKTRGQQVTLSCSPISGHRSVSWYQQTPGQGLQFLFEYFSETQRNKGNFPGRFSGRQFSNSRSEMNVSTLELGDSALYLCASSLGDYSYEQYFGPGTRLTVT.

This clonotype is labeled large (0.1 to 1%). V and J are TRBV20-1 and TRBJ2-5; the D is unclear. The CDR3 spans 12 residues. Germline CDR1 DFQATT, CDR2 SNEGSKA (reference sequence). The chain's CDR3 is CRPVRSQETQYF. Here the CDR3 DNA reads TGCAGGCCCGTTCGGAGCCAGGAGACCCAGTACTTC.

This clonotype is medium-sized (0.01 to 0.1%) in the sample. The V gene is TRBV5-1, the J gene TRBJ2-3; perhaps TRBD2 as D (7 bases). The CDR3 runs to 14 residues. Trimming stripped 7 bases from V and 0 bases from J, with 12 bases between. CDR1 is SGHRS and CDR2 is YFSETQ in the germline V gene. CDR3 in amino acids: CASVRGGSTDTQYF. The CDR3 region has the DNA TGCGCCAGCGTAAGGGGGGGCAGCACAGATACGCAGTATTTT.

This clonotype is classed as large. The chain combines TRBV28 with TRBJ1-1, with D possibly TRBD1 on 6 matching bases. This CDR3 is built from 13 residues. The V end was cut by 8 bases, the J end by 4 bases, with 14 bases between. The germline V gene encodes CDR1 MDHEN and CDR2 SYDVKM. The CDR3 DNA is TGTGCCAGCTTACAGGGTGGAGGCACTGAAGCTTTCTTT. This encodes CASLQGGGTEAFF.

In its sample, this clonotype ranks as large. The J gene is TRBJ1-1, the V gene TRBV7-2; D call uncertain. The CDR3 loop spans 12 amino acids. The germline gives CDR1 SGHTA, CDR2 FQGNSA. V was shortened by 5 bases and J by 6 bases, with 10 bases between the two germline ends. The CDR3 nucleotides read TGTGCCAGCAGCGGATTTTACGCTGAAGCTTTCTTT. It is translated as CASSGFYAEAFF. Together with reference TRBV7-2 and TRBJ1-1, the CDR3 gives the full variable domain: GAGVSQSPSNKVTEKGKDVELRCDPISGHTALYWYRQSLGQGLEFLIYFQGNSAPDKSGLPSDRFSAERTGGSVSTLTIQRTQQEDSAVYLCASSGFYAEAFFGQGTRLTVV.

This clonotype is termed medium-sized (0.01 to 0.1%). The genes are TRBV27 and TRBJ2-1, with a weak D call TRBD2 (7 bases). From germline, CDR1 is MNHEY and CDR2 SMNVEV (reference sequence). CDR3 length: 15 amino acids. V shed 6 bases and J shed 1 base, with 13 bases lying between them. The CDR3 reads CASRIGGGSYNEQFF. In nucleotides, the CDR3 is TGTGCCAGCAGGATAGGGGGGGGGTCCTACAATGAGCAGTTCTTC.

The V and J genes are TRBV3-1 and TRBJ1-4; the match to TRBD1 covers 8 bases. Per germline, CDR1 LGHDT and CDR2 YNNKEL (reference sequence). V gave up 3 bases and J gave up 8 bases; unmatched junction bases: 5. The CDR3 contains 14 residues. The CDR3 region is CASSQSTGVEKLFF. The CDR3 DNA reads as TGTGCCAGCAGCCAGTCGACAGGGGTGGAAAAACTGTTTTTT.

This clonotype is judged medium-sized. The V gene is TRBV5-4, the J gene TRBJ2-3; the match to TRBD2 covers 9 bases. The CDR3 runs 15 residues. Per germline, CDR1 SGHNT and CDR2 YYREEE (reference sequence). Losses at the gene ends were 0 bases for V and 5 bases for J; bases not matched to a gene: 4. CDR3: CASSLEREAGDTQYF. The CDR3 bases are TGTGCCAGCAGCTTGGAGCGGGAGGCGGGAGATACGCAGTATTTT. The full variable domain, its missing parts supplied by reference TRBV5-4 and TRBJ2-3, is ETGVTQSPTHLIKTRGQQVTLRCSSQSGHNTVSWYQQALGQGPQFIFQYYREEENGRGNFPPRFSGLQFPNYSSELNVNALELDDSALYLCASSLEREAGDTQYFGPGTRLTVL.

Sample share makes this clonotype large. V gene TRBV20-1 combines with J gene TRBJ2-3, with TRBD1 identical over 8 bases. J gave up 3 bases and V 5 bases, and 4 bases lay outside the gene matches. The CDR3 has 13 amino acids. CDR1 and CDR2 from the germline V gene are DFQATT and SNEGSKA (reference sequence). For the CDR3, the DNA is TGCAGTGCTCCCGACAGGGGTACAGATACGCAGTATTTT. This encodes CSAPDRGTDTQYF.

The gene calls are TRBV30 and TRBJ2-1, with D possibly matching TRBD1 (5 bases). The CDR3 runs to 13 residues. Germline V gene sequence: CDR1 GTSNPN, CDR2 SVGIG (reference sequence). CDR3 sequence reads: CAEGANSRNEQFF. DNA of the CDR3: TGTGCGGAAGGGGCTAACAGCAGGAATGAGCAGTTCTTC.

In this sample, this clonotype is large. This chain links TRBV6-2 or TRBV6-3 with TRBJ2-5, with D hard to call. With 1 base removed from V and 3 bases from J, the gap between germline ends came to 3 bases. There are 12 residues in the CDR3. CDR1 and CDR2 (germline): MNHEY, SVGEGT. The CDR3 loop reads CASSYYEETQYF. For the CDR3, the DNA is TGTGCCAGCAGTTACTATGAAGAGACCCAGTACTTC.

By share, this clonotype ranks as large (0.1 to 1%). The genes are TRBV6-2 or TRBV6-3 and TRBJ2-1; 11 bases are shared with TRBD2. Trimming removed 4 bases from V and 3 bases from J; junction bases left unmatched: 17. The germline CDR1 and CDR2 sequences are MNHEY and SVGEGT. The CDR3 has 20 amino acids. The CDR3 nucleotides are TGTGCCAGCAGTTCAGGATTCAGGCCGGGACTAGCGGTTATCTACAATGAGCAGTTCTTC. Protein product: CASSSGFRPGLAVIYNEQFF.

Sample share makes this clonotype medium-sized. The chain joins TRBV28 to TRBJ2-7; TRBD2 aligns across 13 bases. CDR1 and CDR2 (germline): MDHEN, SYDVKM. V lost 5 bases, J lost 3 bases, and 4 bases stayed unmatched. This CDR3 has 15 amino acids. Here the CDR3 reads CASSPRLAGGYEQYF. DNA for the CDR3: TGTGCCAGCAGTCCCCGACTAGCGGGGGGCTACGAGCAGTACTTC. Full variable domain (missing parts from reference TRBV28 and TRBJ2-7): DVKVTQSSRYLVKRTGEKVFLECVQDMDHENMFWYRQDPGLGLRLIYFSYDVKMKEKGDIPEGYSVSREKKERFSLILESASTNQTSMYLCASSPRLAGGYEQYFGPGTRLTVT.

This clonotype is classed as large. The genes are TRBV24-1 and TRBJ2-3; tentative D call: TRBD2 (5 bases). The CDR3 spans 13 residues. V was pared by 4 bases and J by 1 base, with 5 bases between. In germline, CDR1 is KGHDR, CDR2 SFDVKD. The CDR3 loop is CATSEAGTDTQYF. In DNA form, the CDR3 reads TGTGCCACCAGTGAAGCGGGCACAGATACGCAGTATTTT.

This clonotype is deemed medium-sized. This chain links TRBV7-8 with TRBJ2-1; 12 nucleotides agree with TRBD2. The CDR3 loop spans 15 amino acids. V lost 6 bases, J lost 3 bases, and 3 bases stayed unmatched. The germline V gene has CDR1 SGHVS and CDR2 FQNEAQ. The DNA of the CDR3 is TGTGCCAGCAGGCTACTAGCGGGGGGCTACAATGAGCAGTTCTTC. Translation gives CASRLLAGGYNEQFF.

By share, this clonotype ranks as medium-sized. The chain carries TRBV18 and TRBJ1-3, with a tentative D call TRBD1 (5 bases). V was cut by 0 bases and J by 0 bases, with 12 bases left in between. The CDR3 covers 17 residues. CDR1 KGHSH and CDR2 LQKENI come from the germline V gene. For the CDR3, the DNA is TGTGCCAGCTCACCACCAGGGACGGAGAGCTCTGGAAACACCATATATTTT. Amino acids: CASSPPGTESSGNTIYF. Full variable domain (remainder filled in from reference TRBV18 and TRBJ1-3): NAGVMQNPRHLVRRRGQEARLRCSPMKGHSHVYWYRQLPEEGLKFMVYLQKENIIDESGMPKERFSAEFPKEGPSILRIQQVVRGDSAAYFCASSPPGTESSGNTIYFGEGSWLTVV.